This T cell receptor (beta chain) is from a study of blood T cell repertoires in COVID-19. Study at large: Sample material is recorded as cDNA or gDNA derived from T cells, B-cell-depleted T cells, or PBMCs.

The V and J ends lost 2 bases and 3 bases respectively, with 16 bases between them. The CDR3 totals 16 residues. The germline V gene has CDR1 MNHEY and CDR2 SVGAGI. Methods used by the authors: Quantification of nucleated cells was approximated via reference gene primer amplification. The method was immunoSEQ multiplex PCR; TCRdb's version includes in-frame clones alone and lacks a portion of them. V, J and clone size derive from that table, while D and trimming were established from the DNA sequence. The sample consists of around 70,000 clones, 83% of them appearing once. The rearrangement joins TRBV6-5 to TRBJ1-1; possibly TRBD1 for D (6 bases). The TCR was taken from a man at least 80 years old with acute or convalescent COVID-19. Sequencing used peripheral blood. Written as DNA, the CDR3 is TGTGCCAGCAGTTACGATCCTCGGGGGGCGGACACTGAAGCTTTCTTT. Its protein product is CASSYDPRGADTEAFF.